These 15 T cell receptor beta chains originate from one sample sequenced in a study of blood T cell repertoires in COVID-19. Generated by immunoSEQ multiplex PCR, the TCRdb table keeps only in-frame clones and is missing some. This sample has tens of thousands of clones; roughly 84% occur once, and the top ten carry 48%. Sequencing was carried out using peripheral blood. The receptors derive from a man between 65 and 85 years old with acute or convalescent COVID-19.

The sample holds a few counts of this clone. The V gene is TRBV5-5, the J gene TRBJ1-2, with no clear D. CDR1 SGHKS and CDR2 YYEKEE come from the germline V gene (reference sequence). The CDR3 consists of 15 residues. The V end was cut by 2 bases, the J end by 2 bases, with 13 bases between. The CDR3 reads CASSFGADHNYGYTF. The CDR3, as DNA: TGTGCCAGCAGCTTTGGAGCGGACCACAACTATGGCTACACCTTC.

V usage is TRBV25-1 and J usage is TRBJ2-2; TRBD1 aligns across 7 bases. From germline, CDR1 is MGHDK and CDR2 SYGVNS. This CDR3 is built from 15 residues. V gave up 1 base and J gave up 4 bases; unmatched junction bases: 3. The CDR3 reads CASSEFGQATGELFF. The CDR3 bases are TGTGCCAGCAGTGAATTTGGACAGGCCACCGGGGAGCTGTTTTTT.

The sample holds one count of this clone. This chain joins TRBV3-1 (or the pseudogene TRBV3-2) and TRBJ2-1, with TRBD2 as a possible D gene (5 bases). The germline V gene has CDR1 LGHDT and CDR2 YNNKEL (reference sequence). Deletions cut 0 bases from V and 0 bases from J, with 15 bases between. This CDR3 is 18 amino acids long. CDR3 sequence (DNA): TGTGCCAGCAGCCAAGAACACGGAGCGGATAGCTCCTACAATGAGCAGTTCTTC. As protein: CASSQEHGADSSYNEQFF.

The chain employs TRBV4-3 and TRBJ2-1; possible D gene TRBD1, 6 bases. The CDR3 length is 14 residues. CDR1 LGHNA and CDR2 YSLEER come from the germline V gene. Trimming removed 4 bases at V and 4 bases at J, with 11 bases between. CDR3 in DNA: TGCGCCAGCAGCCGGGACACGGAATACAATGAGCAGTTCTTC. This codes for CASSRDTEYNEQFF.

This clone occurred a few times. This rearrangement joins TRBV19 to TRBJ2-1; 8 nucleotides agree with TRBD2. This CDR3 is 12 amino acids long. The V segment lost 4 bases and the J segment 8 bases; nucleotides outside the gene matches: 1. CDR1 is LNHDA and CDR2 is SQIVND in the germline V gene (reference sequence). Written as DNA, the CDR3 is TGTGCCAGTAGTAAGACTAGCGATGAGCAGTTCTTC. It yields the protein CASSKTSDEQFF.

The chain recombines TRBV2 with TRBJ2-1, with 10 bases matching TRBD2. The CDR3 runs to 14 residues. Germline values: CDR1 SNHLY, CDR2 FYNNEI. The junction had 8 bases not matched to a gene; V was cut back by 5 bases and J by 10 bases. The CDR3 loop reads CASSPTGLAAEQFF. The CDR3 nucleotides are TGTGCCAGCAGTCCTACAGGACTAGCGGCGGAGCAGTTCTTC.

The J gene is TRBJ1-1, the V gene TRBV12-3 or TRBV12-4; D is ambiguous. The CDR3 runs to 11 residues. The V end lost 3 bases, the J end lost 3 bases, and 2 bases lay between the germline ends. CDR3 DNA sequence: TGTGCCAGCAGTTTCGACACTGAAGCTTTCTTT. Translating gives CASSFDTEAFF.

The chain uses TRBV18 and TRBJ2-7, with D unclear. Deletions cut 2 bases from V and 3 bases from J, with 8 bases between. Germline CDR1 KGHSH, CDR2 LQKENI. The CDR3 covers 13 residues. The CDR3 bases are TGTGCCAGCTCACCATACCAGTACTACGAGCAGTACTTC. As protein: CASSPYQYYEQYF.

The chain couples TRBV19 to TRBJ1-2; a weak D match, TRBD1 (6 bases). V was cut by 8 bases and J by 2 bases, with 15 bases left in between. The CDR3 runs 14 residues. Germline V CDR1 and CDR2: LNHDA, SQIVND (reference sequence). The CDR3 bases are TGTGCCAGTCTCAAAGCCCAGGGGAACTATGGCTACACCTTC. Its translation is CASLKAQGNYGYTF.

As regards this clone: Different DNA sequences within this sample yield the same CDR3. V is TRBV7-2 and J is TRBJ1-6; D gene uncertain. The CDR3 consists of 12 residues. Trimming left V 3 bases short and J 7 bases short, with 4 bases between. CDR1 is SGHTA and CDR2 is FQGNSA in the germline V gene. Here the CDR3 reads CASSFRNSPLHF. The CDR3 DNA follows: TGTGCCAGCAGCTTTCGGAATTCACCCCTCCACTTT.

The chain couples TRBV2 to TRBJ1-1; possibly TRBD1 for D (6 bases). V lost 0 bases and J lost 8, with 13 bases in between. Germline-derived CDR1 and CDR2 are SNHLY and FYNNEI. This CDR3 is 14 amino acids long. CDR3 nucleotide sequence: TGTGCCAGCAGTGAAGCCCGACAGGCCGGGGAAGCTTTCTTT. The encoded protein is CASSEARQAGEAFF.

This chain joins TRBV18 and TRBJ2-5; possibly TRBD1 for D (5 bases). V dropped 10 bases and J dropped 2 bases, with 17 bases sitting between them. The germline V gene encodes CDR1 KGHSH and CDR2 LQKENI. This CDR3 spans 14 amino acids. This chain's CDR3 is CATSQPTVQETQYF. CDR3 DNA: TGTGCCACCTCCCAACCGACAGTACAAGAGACCCAGTACTTC.

The chain joins TRBV6-2 or TRBV6-3 to TRBJ2-2, with 9 bases that match TRBD1. Trimming took 6 bases from V and 4 from J; bases not matched to a gene: 9. The V gene's germline CDR1 is MNHEY and CDR2 SVGEGT. The length of the CDR3 is 16 residues. In nucleotides, the CDR3 is TGTGCCAGCAGCGAACAGGGGGCAGGGCGCACCGGGGAGCTGTTTTTT. This gives the protein CASSEQGAGRTGELFF.

This chain connects TRBV10-3 to TRBJ1-2, with D uncertain. Trimming pared 1 base from V and 7 bases from J, leaving 13 bases between. CDR3 length: 14 residues. CDR1 ENHRY and CDR2 SYGVKD come from the germline V gene. The CDR3 region has the DNA TGTGCCATCAGTGAGTTTGAGTCGGGGAGTGGCTACACCTTC. Its translation is CAISEFESGSGYTF.

This clone was seen just once. In DNA, the CDR3 is TGCGCCAGCACCCTCAGTCCATCCTTCTATGGCTACACCTTC. This encodes CASTLSPSFYGYTF. The chain has TRBV5-1 and TRBJ1-2; D unclear. CDR3 length equals 14 residues. Germline V gives CDR1 SGHRS, CDR2 YFSETQ. With 6 bases removed from V and 4 bases from J, the gap between germline ends came to 16 bases.